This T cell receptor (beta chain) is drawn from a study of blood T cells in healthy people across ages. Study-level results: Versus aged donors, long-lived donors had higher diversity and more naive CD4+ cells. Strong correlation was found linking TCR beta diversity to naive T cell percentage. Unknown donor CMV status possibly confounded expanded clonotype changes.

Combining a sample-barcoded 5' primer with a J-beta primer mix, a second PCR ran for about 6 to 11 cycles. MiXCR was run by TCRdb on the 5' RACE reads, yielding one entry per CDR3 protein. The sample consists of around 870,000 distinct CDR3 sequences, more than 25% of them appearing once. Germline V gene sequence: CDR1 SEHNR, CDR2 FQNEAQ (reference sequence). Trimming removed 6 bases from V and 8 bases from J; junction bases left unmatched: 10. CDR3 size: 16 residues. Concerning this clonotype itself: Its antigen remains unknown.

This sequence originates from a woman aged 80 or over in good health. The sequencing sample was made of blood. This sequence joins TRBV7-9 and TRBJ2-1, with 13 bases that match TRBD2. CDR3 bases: TGTGCCAGCAGAGAGACTAGCGGGGGGACTCTGGATGAGCAGTTCTTC. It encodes CASRETSGGTLDEQFF. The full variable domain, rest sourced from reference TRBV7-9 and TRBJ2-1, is DTGVSQNPRHKITKRGQNVTFRCDPISEHNRLYWYRQTLGQGPEFLTYFQNEAQLEKSRLLSDRFSAERPKGSFSTLEIQRTEQGDSAMYLCASRETSGGTLDEQFFGPGTRLTVL.